This TCR beta chain originates from a study of T cells in Graves' hyperthyroidism and ophthalmopathy. In this sample, this clonotype turned up many times. Amplification yielded TCR beta CDR3 regions, with RNA transcripts as the source. During a first-round RT-PCR of the TCR CDR3, the HTBI primer set was used. MiXCR, applied by TCRdb to the multiplex PCR reads, yields one record per CDR3 protein. In the table there are 600,000 to 900,000 distinct CDR3 sequences, about 16% of which are singletons. CDR1 and CDR2 (germline): GTSNPN, SVGIG (reference sequence). The CDR3 is 14 amino acids. Deletions cut 3 bases from V and 2 bases from J, with 11 bases between. Uncontrolled infection, other autoimmune disease, pregnancy or lactation barred patients from enrollment.

The rearrangement joins TRBV30 to TRBJ2-1; D may be TRBD1 (6 bases). This clonotype was obtained from a man younger than 30 with Graves' hyperthyroidism. The source material was blood. CDR3 sequence (DNA): TGTGCCTGGAGATTACAGGGCCCCTACAATGAGCAGTTCTTC. It specifies CAWRLQGPYNEQFF.